This T cell receptor (beta chain) derives from a study of blood T cells in healthy people across ages. With respect to this clonotype: Its matching antigen is unknown.

Through a sample-barcoded 5' primer and a J-beta primer mix, a second PCR was run for roughly 6 to 11 cycles. In TCRdb, the 5' RACE reads were re-called with MiXCR into one record per CDR3 protein. The repertoire consists of around 690,000 distinct CDR3 sequences, with under 65% occurring once and the leading ten covering approximately 37%. Study-wide results and limits: Higher diversity, along with more naive CD4+ cells, distinguished long-lived donors from aged donors. The unsorted PBMCs prevented any conclusive comparison of naive versus antigen-experienced cells. Older individuals had lower TCR beta diversity per million T cells (the decline was roughly linear).

Sequences were obtained from blood. This receptor was obtained from a man between 60 and 70 years old in good health.

The CDR3 here is CASSPTGSLGNIQYF. CDR3 nucleotides: TGTGCCAGCAGTCCTACAGGGTCACTCGGAAACATTCAGTACTTC. This sequence joins TRBV28 and TRBJ2-4, with D possibly matching TRBD1 (6 bases). The germline V gene has CDR1 MDHEN and CDR2 SYDVKM. This CDR3 spans 15 amino acids. V was cut by 5 bases and J by 6 bases, with 17 bases left in between.